This TCR beta chain came from a study of blood T cell repertoires in COVID-19. Overall study context: Italy, Spain and the United States were the sources of the convalescent and acute COVID-19 samples. Nucleic acid was either cDNA or gDNA, and it came from T cells, B-cell-depleted T cells, or PBMCs.

Trimming left V 2 bases short and J 7 bases short, with 14 bases between. The length of the CDR3 is 15 residues. The V gene's germline CDR1 is LGHNT and CDR2 FRNRAP. Original analysis: Reference gene primer amplification gave estimated nucleated cell counts. Repertoires were generated with immunoSEQ multiplex PCR, while TCRdb's copy carries only in-frame clones and drops some. D and trimming come from the DNA, and the V and J calls and clone size come from that table. In the table there are fewer than 500,000 clones, around 87% of which are singletons. This clone turned up a few times. Recovered participants had two consecutive negative NP/OP PCR tests, healthcare professional clearance, or symptom resolution.

The TCR comes from a man under 40 who had recovered from COVID-19. V gene TRBV12-5 combines with J gene TRBJ2-2, with a tentative D call TRBD1 (5 bases). The sequenced material came from PBMCs or T cells enriched from blood (not recorded which). The CDR3 DNA is TGTGCTAGTGGTTTGAGGGCAGGGTTCAGCGGGGAGCTGTTTTTT. This encodes CASGLRAGFSGELFF.